These 9 T cell receptor beta chains were all obtained from the same sample, sequenced in a study of T-cell reconstitution after alpha-beta-depleted transplantation in children. As it was prepared, the TCRbeta library received unique molecular identifiers. TCRdb itself ran the PCR reads through MiXCR, one entry per CDR3 protein. The data hold hundreds of thousands of distinct CDR3 sequences, with 16% observed a single time. The source was PBMCs, mostly from graft donor cells, collected 360 days after TCRalphabeta/CD19-depleted stem cell transplant. These TCRs come from a male patient younger than 18 who had a stem cell transplant for acute lymphoblastic leukemia, so the T cells may come from the graft donor.

The chain uses TRBV5-1 and TRBJ2-5; D call uncertain. This CDR3 comprises 12 residues. Germline CDR1 is SGHRS and CDR2 is YFSETQ. Deletions cut 6 bases from V and 4 bases from J, with 10 bases between. DNA for the CDR3: TGCGCCAGCAACCTAGGTGGAGAGACCCAGTACTTC. Amino acid sequence: CASNLGGETQYF.

This sequence joins TRBV19 and TRBJ2-2; D not resolved. V lost 3 bases and J 8 bases, leaving 10 bases between the germline ends. The length of the CDR3 is 13 residues. CDR1 is LNHDA, CDR2 SQIVND, per germline (reference sequence). CDR3 in DNA: TGTGCCAGTAGTATGAATGCGGCGGGGGAGCTGTTTTTT. This encodes CASSMNAAGELFF.

The V and J genes are TRBV10-3 and TRBJ2-3, with 8 positions matching TRBD2. Germline-derived CDR1 and CDR2 are ENHRY and SYGVKD. This CDR3 has 15 residues. J lost 4 bases, V lost 6 bases, and 9 bases had no gene match. In DNA, the CDR3 is TGTGCCATCAGCGCATTATTGACTAGCGCAGATACGCAGTATTTT. Its protein is CAISALLTSADTQYF.

This rearrangement joins TRBV27 to TRBJ2-3; D is uncertain. The V and J ends lost 6 bases and 5 bases respectively, with 12 bases between them. The CDR3 runs 13 residues. CDR1 is MNHEY and CDR2 is SMNVEV in the germline V gene (reference sequence). CDR3 nucleotides: TGTGCCAGCAGCACCTCCTTAGGAGATACGCAGTATTTT. Translated: CASSTSLGDTQYF.

This clonotype was observed many times. The chain carries TRBV4-1 and TRBJ1-6; D might be TRBD1 (6 bases). The germline CDR1 and CDR2 sequences are MGHRA and YSYEKL. Trimming shortened V by 2 bases and J by 0 bases, and 14 bases separated the two germline ends. This CDR3 comprises 18 residues. CDR3 bases: TGCGCCAGCAGCCAACTGCAGGGGAGGAGCTCCTATAATTCACCCCTCCACTTT. It encodes CASSQLQGRSSYNSPLHF.

This clonotype appeared a few times. This chain uses TRBV29-1 with TRBJ2-7, with D possibly called TRBD1 or TRBD2 (6 bases each). The V gene lost 3 bases and the J gene lost 0 bases, with 9 bases spanning the gap. The CDR3 totals 13 residues. The germline gives CDR1 SQVTM, CDR2 ANQGSEA. In DNA form, the CDR3 reads TGCAGCGTTGAGCGGGACAACTCCTACGAGCAGTACTTC. The encoded protein is CSVERDNSYEQYF.

The chain recombines TRBV18 with TRBJ2-3; D is undetermined. Trimming removed 0 bases from V and 7 bases from J, with 8 bases in between. CDR1 KGHSH and CDR2 LQKENI come from the germline V gene. This CDR3 comprises 13 residues. CDR3 nucleotide sequence: TGTGCCAGCTCACCACCTGTCATCAATACGCAGTATTTT. It specifies CASSPPVINTQYF.

This clonotype has a handful of counts. The chain employs TRBV24-1 and TRBJ2-1; D is possibly TRBD2 (5 bases). Trimming took off 0 bases at V and 4 bases at J, with 12 bases between the two ends. Per germline, CDR1 KGHDR and CDR2 SFDVKD. There are 16 residues in the CDR3. This CDR3 reads CATSDLQVGGYNEQFF. Written as DNA, the CDR3 is TGTGCCACCAGTGATTTGCAAGTAGGAGGTTACAATGAGCAGTTCTTC.

This clonotype appeared a few times. The chain joins TRBV7-8 to TRBJ2-1; a possible D gene is TRBD2 (5 bases). V lost 5 bases, J lost 6 bases, and 14 bases lay in between. CDR1 and CDR2 from the germline V gene are SGHVS and FQNEAQ. This CDR3 region has 14 residues. The CDR3, as DNA: TGTGCCAGCAGCAGCGGTCGGGTCGTCAATGAGCAGTTCTTC. As protein: CASSSGRVVNEQFF.